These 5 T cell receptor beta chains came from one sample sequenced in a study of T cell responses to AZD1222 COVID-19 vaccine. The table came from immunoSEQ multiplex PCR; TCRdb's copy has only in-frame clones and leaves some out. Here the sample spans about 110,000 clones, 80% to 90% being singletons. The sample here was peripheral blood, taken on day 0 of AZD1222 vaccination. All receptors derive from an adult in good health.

The CDR3, as DNA: TGTGCCAGCAGCTCACAGGGACAGCCGAATCAGCCCCAGCATTTT. Its translation: CASSSQGQPNQPQHF. The rearrangement joins TRBV7-2 to TRBJ1-5, with 7 positions matching TRBD1. The CDR3 sequence is 15 residues long. Germline lookup yields CDR1 SGHTA and CDR2 FQGNSA. The trim removed 4 bases at V and 4 bases at J, leaving 7 bases unmatched.

The CDR3 here is CASSTTGNTEAFF. CDR3 nucleotides: TGTGCCAGCAGCACGACAGGGAACACTGAAGCTTTCTTT. The gene calls are TRBV28 and TRBJ1-1, with D perhaps TRBD1 (6 bases). This CDR3 contains 13 residues. V was trimmed by 6 bases and J by 1 base, leaving 9 bases between them. Germline CDR1 reads MDHEN; CDR2 reads SYDVKM.

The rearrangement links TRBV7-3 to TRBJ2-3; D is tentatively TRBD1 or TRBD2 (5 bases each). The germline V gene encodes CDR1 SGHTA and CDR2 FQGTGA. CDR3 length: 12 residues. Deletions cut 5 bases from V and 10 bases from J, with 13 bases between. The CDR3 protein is CASSPELGAQYF. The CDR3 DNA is TGTGCCAGCAGCCCTGAGCTGGGGGCGCAGTATTTT.

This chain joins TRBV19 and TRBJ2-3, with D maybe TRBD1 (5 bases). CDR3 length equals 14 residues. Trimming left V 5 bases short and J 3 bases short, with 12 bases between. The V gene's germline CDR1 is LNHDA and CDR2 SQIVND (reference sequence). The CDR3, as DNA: TGTGCCAGTAGTCTAGGGGTTGGGACAGATACGCAGTATTTT. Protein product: CASSLGVGTDTQYF.

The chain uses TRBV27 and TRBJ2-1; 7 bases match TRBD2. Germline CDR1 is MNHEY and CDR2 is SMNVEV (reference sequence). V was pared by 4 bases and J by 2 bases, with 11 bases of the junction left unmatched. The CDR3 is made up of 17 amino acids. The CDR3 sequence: CASSYTPLADPYNEQFF. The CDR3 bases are TGTGCCAGCAGTTATACCCCCCTAGCGGACCCCTACAATGAGCAGTTCTTC.